Below are 2 T cell receptor beta chains sequenced from a single sample in a study of beta chain features in type 1 diabetes (dated by TCRdb to about 2018). Library method: the immunoSEQ multiplex PCR assay. The High Capacity cDNA Reverse Transcription Kit was used to reverse transcribe all of the isolated RNA, meaning that expressed TCRB transcripts were what got sequenced. This is the immuneACCESS table as TCRdb keeps it, with only in-frame sequences that have V and J called. A part of the clones is gone; compared with another copy, unresolved V genes explain less than half, and the rest is unexplained. This sample lists under 400,000 clones; roughly 12% were detected once. Less than 0.02% of the sample comes from the top ten. Sequenced: naive CD4+ T cells from blood. The cell subset or site label for this specimen denotes: true naive CD4+ T cells. The source of these receptors is a man younger than 35 in good health.

The V and J genes are TRBV6-5 and TRBJ1-2, with D perhaps TRBD1 (5 bases). The CDR3 covers 11 residues. V was pared by 7 bases and J by 8 bases, with 11 bases between. Germline V CDR1 and CDR2: MNHEY, SVGAGI. CDR3 sequence: CASTRGRGYTF. CDR3 in DNA: TGTGCCAGCACAAGGGGCCGGGGCTACACCTTC.

The chain recombines TRBV7-9 with TRBJ2-7; a weak D match, TRBD1 (6 bases). With 3 bases removed from V and 2 bases from J, the gap between germline ends came to 8 bases. Germline CDR1 SEHNR, CDR2 FQNEAQ (reference sequence). The CDR3 has 13 amino acids. The CDR3, as DNA: TGTGCCAGCAGCTTCCAGGGGACCTACGAGCAGTACTTC. This codes for CASSFQGTYEQYF.